One and the same sample provided the 24 T cell receptor beta chains below, sequenced in a study of CD8 T cell repertoires and HIV-1 epitope variants. Their specific antigens are unknown. TCRdb's copy holds only in-frame clones and misses some; the assay was immunoSEQ multiplex PCR. Of 4,500 to 6,000 clones listed, around 67% are singletons. Sequencing used cultured CD8+ T cells derived from PBMCs. The receptors were gathered from a male donor with HIV.

The rearrangement joins TRBV14 to TRBJ2-1; D call uncertain. Deletions cut 4 bases from V and 6 bases from J, with 7 bases between. From germline, CDR1 is SGHDN and CDR2 FVKESK. The CDR3 loop spans 12 amino acids. In DNA form, the CDR3 reads TGTGCCAGCAGCCCCCCGGCCAATGAGCAGTTCTTC. Its protein product is CASSPPANEQFF.

Notes on this clone: One end of the junction is discordant with germline, which a read error may explain. The chain is built from TRBV4-1 and TRBJ2-7; D is possibly TRBD2 (5 bases). This CDR3 has 16 residues. Germline lookup yields CDR1 MGHRA and CDR2 YSYEKL. The CDR3 DNA sequence: TGTGCCAGCAGCCAAGACGCGGGCCCAACTTCCTACGAGCAGTACTTC. Translating gives CASSQDAGPTSYEQYF.

The chain couples TRBV5-1 to TRBJ2-7; D could derive from TRBD1 or TRBD2 (6 bases each). The CDR3 spans 15 residues. Germline V gives CDR1 SGHRS, CDR2 YFSETQ. V was shortened by 2 bases and J by 4 bases, with 16 bases between the two germline ends. The CDR3: CASSFSGVSGYEQYF. The CDR3 nucleotides read TGCGCCAGCAGCTTCTCAGGGGTGAGCGGGTACGAGCAGTACTTC.

The chain employs TRBV28 and TRBJ2-7; perhaps D is TRBD1 or TRBD2 (6 bases each). Germline CDR1 MDHEN, CDR2 SYDVKM. The CDR3 has 15 amino acids. The V and J ends lost 7 bases and 2 bases respectively, with 18 bases between them. CDR3 sequence reads: CASTKGWGAAYEQYF. CDR3 bases: TGTGCCAGCACCAAGGGGTGGGGGGCCGCCTACGAGCAGTACTTC.

This chain joins TRBV13 and TRBJ1-1; D is possibly TRBD1 (6 bases). This CDR3 comprises 13 residues. Trimming removed 1 base at V and 11 bases at J, with 14 bases between. CDR1 PRHDT and CDR2 FYEKMQ come from the germline V gene (reference sequence). The CDR3 here is CASSLEGAGAAFF. The CDR3 nucleotides read TGTGCCAGCAGCTTAGAAGGGGCGGGGGCGGCTTTCTTT. Full variable domain (remainder filled in from reference TRBV13 and TRBJ1-1): AAGVIQSPRHLIKEKRETATLKCYPIPRHDTVYWYQQGPGQDPQFLISFYEKMQSDKGSIPDRFSAQQFSDYHSELNMSSLELGDSALYFCASSLEGAGAAFFGQGTRLTVV.

The chain couples TRBV11-1 to TRBJ2-3, with D unresolved. V shed 2 bases and J shed 6 bases, with 3 bases lying between them. The CDR3 covers 11 residues. The germline gives CDR1 SGHAT, CDR2 FQDESV (reference sequence). The CDR3 coding sequence is TGTGCCAGCAGCTTATCTGATACGCAGTATTTT. Protein product: CASSLSDTQYF.

V usage is TRBV19 and J usage is TRBJ2-5; 10 nucleotides match TRBD2. The V and J ends lost 5 bases and 5 bases, in that order; junction bases with no gene match: 11. CDR1 and CDR2 from the germline V gene are LNHDA and SQIVND (reference sequence). This CDR3 comprises 16 residues. The chain's CDR3 is CASSLLAGDVSETQYF. The CDR3 nucleotides read TGTGCCAGTAGTTTGCTAGCGGGAGATGTTTCGGAGACCCAGTACTTC.

The V gene is TRBV5-1, the J gene TRBJ2-7; D unresolved. CDR1 is SGHRS, CDR2 YFSETQ, per germline. This CDR3 has 10 residues. V lost 1 base and J 4 bases, leaving 0 bases between the germline ends. The CDR3 protein is CASSLYEQYF. The CDR3 coding sequence is TGCGCCAGCAGCTTGTACGAGCAGTACTTC.

This clone has a handful of counts. The chain employs TRBV4-1 and TRBJ1-1; D is uncertain. CDR1 and CDR2 (germline): MGHRA, YSYEKL. The CDR3 is 13 amino acids. Deletions cut 1 base from V and 4 bases from J, with 7 bases between. In nucleotides, the CDR3 is TGCGCCAGCAGCCAAGGAAGAGGCACTGAAGCTTTCTTT. It yields the protein CASSQGRGTEAFF.

In its sample, this clone was seen a few times. The rearrangement uses TRBV6-1 and TRBJ2-1; D uncertain. Germline V gene data show CDR1 as MNHNS and CDR2 as SASEGT. The V gene lost 2 bases and the J gene lost 0 bases, with 2 bases spanning the gap. This CDR3 comprises 13 residues. The CDR3 sequence is CASSESSYNEQFF. As DNA, the CDR3 is TGTGCCAGCAGTGAAAGCTCCTACAATGAGCAGTTCTTC.

This chain uses TRBV28 with TRBJ2-3, with D uncertain. The CDR3 runs to 12 residues. Deletions cut 5 bases from V and 5 bases from J, with 8 bases between. CDR1 is MDHEN, CDR2 SYDVKM, per germline. CDR3 loop: CASSQTVDTQYF. CDR3 coding DNA: TGTGCCAGCAGTCAGACTGTAGATACGCAGTATTTT.

The chain employs TRBV4-2 and TRBJ1-2, with D uncertain. CDR3 length: 13 amino acids. V was trimmed by 5 bases and J by 8 bases, leaving 15 bases between them. CDR1 and CDR2 (germline): LGHNA, YNFKEQ. CDR3 nucleotides: TGTGCCAGCAGCGAGACGGGGAGTTGGGGCTACACCTTC. Translated: CASSETGSWGYTF.

The chain combines TRBV28 with TRBJ2-4; TRBD2 agrees at 8 bases. V lost 2 bases to trimming and J lost 6 bases; unmatched junction nucleotides: 3. The CDR3 runs to 14 residues. The germline CDR1 and CDR2 sequences are MDHEN and SYDVKM. The CDR3 sequence: CASSLGLAGNIQYF. The CDR3 DNA reads TGTGCCAGCAGTTTAGGGCTAGCGGGAAACATTCAGTACTTC.

The chain recombines TRBV6-5 with TRBJ2-7; TRBD1 or TRBD2 may be the D gene (5 bases each). Germline V gene data show CDR1 as MNHEY and CDR2 as SVGAGI. Trimming stripped 6 bases from V and 2 bases from J, with 14 bases between. The CDR3 covers 14 residues. This CDR3 reads CASSPGAITYEQYF. Written as DNA, the CDR3 is TGTGCCAGCAGCCCCGGGGCGATTACCTACGAGCAGTACTTC.

V usage is TRBV15 and J usage is TRBJ2-1; 9 positions agree with TRBD2. V lost 5 bases, J lost 5 bases, and 13 bases stayed unmatched. The CDR3 sequence is 17 residues long. Germline V gene lookup returns CDR1 LNHNV and CDR2 YYDKDF (reference sequence). CDR3 nucleotides: TGTGCCACCAGCGACTCGGGGGGACTAGCCACACACAATGAGCAGTTCTTC. Protein product: CATSDSGGLATHNEQFF.

This chain uses TRBV7-2 with TRBJ2-4; D is undetermined. The germline V gene has CDR1 SGHTA and CDR2 FQGNSA. Deletions cut 1 base from V and 2 bases from J, with 15 bases between. CDR3 length equals 17 residues. This CDR3 reads CASSLEGMPGTKNIQYF. CDR3 sequence (DNA): TGTGCCAGCAGCTTAGAAGGCATGCCAGGTACCAAAAACATTCAGTACTTC. Full variable domain (outside the CDR3, taken from reference TRBV7-2 and TRBJ2-4): GAGVSQSPSNKVTEKGKDVELRCDPISGHTALYWYRQSLGQGLEFLIYFQGNSAPDKSGLPSDRFSAERTGGSVSTLTIQRTQQEDSAVYLCASSLEGMPGTKNIQYFGAGTRLSVL.

This clone occurred once. The genes are TRBV4-1 and TRBJ2-3, with D perhaps TRBD1 (6 bases). V was pared by 1 base and J by 5 bases, with 10 bases between. CDR1 and CDR2 from the germline V gene are MGHRA and YSYEKL. The CDR3 has 14 amino acids. CDR3: CASSQATGLDTQYF. The CDR3 DNA is TGCGCCAGCAGCCAAGCTACAGGGTTAGATACGCAGTATTTT.

This chain links TRBV11-3 with TRBJ1-5; D unclear. V shed 4 bases and J shed 0 bases, with 10 bases lying between them. This CDR3 spans 15 amino acids. Germline V gene lookup returns CDR1 SGHNT and CDR2 YENEEA. The CDR3 DNA reads TGTGCCAGCAGCTCGGAGGGCTATAGCAATCAGCCCCAGCATTTT. It specifies CASSSEGYSNQPQHF.

V gene TRBV14 combines with J gene TRBJ2-3; the D is unclear. The V end lost 1 base, the J end lost 1 base, and 15 bases lay between the germline ends. Germline V gives CDR1 SGHDN, CDR2 FVKESK. The CDR3 consists of 17 residues. CDR3 protein: CASSQALVGYGTDTQYF. The CDR3, as DNA: TGTGCCAGCAGCCAAGCTTTGGTGGGCTACGGCACAGATACGCAGTATTTT.

V and J are TRBV11-2 and TRBJ2-1; D call uncertain. Germline CDR1 reads SGHAT; CDR2 reads FQNNGV. The CDR3 has 15 amino acids. Trimming removed 5 bases from V and 4 bases from J, with 15 bases in between. The CDR3 bases are TGTGCCAGCAGCCCCACGACGGGCGGATACAATGAGCAGTTCTTC. Translated: CASSPTTGGYNEQFF.

This sequence joins TRBV5-6 and TRBJ1-6; a possible D gene is TRBD1 (5 bases). The CDR3 is 14 amino acids. The V and J ends lost 2 bases and 7 bases respectively, with 10 bases between them. Per germline, CDR1 SGHDT and CDR2 YYEEEE. The CDR3 DNA is TGTGCCAGCAGCTTAGGGGATATAAATTCACCCCTCCACTTT. Translated, it gives CASSLGDINSPLHF. The entire variable domain, with the rest obtained from reference TRBV5-6 and TRBJ1-6, is as follows: DAGVTQSPTHLIKTRGQQVTLRCSPKSGHDTVSWYQQALGQGPQFIFQYYEEEERQRGNFPDRFSGHQFPNYSSELNVNALLLGDSALYLCASSLGDINSPLHFGNGTRLTVT.

V is TRBV27 and J is TRBJ2-7, with D unclear. The germline V gene encodes CDR1 MNHEY and CDR2 SMNVEV (reference sequence). Trimming shortened V by 5 bases and J by 4 bases, and 15 bases separated the two germline ends. The CDR3 extends over 14 amino acids. CDR3 nucleotides: TGTGCCAGCAGTCTCCAGCAAAATGGTTACGAGCAGTACTTC. Its protein product is CASSLQQNGYEQYF.

The chain carries TRBV28 and TRBJ2-7, with D uncertain. Trimming shortened V by 5 bases and J by 2 bases, and 13 bases separated the two germline ends. The CDR3 is 14 residues long. Germline-derived CDR1 and CDR2 are MDHEN and SYDVKM. The CDR3 region has the DNA TGTGCCAGCAGTCCCCGGACCGTTGCCTACGAGCAGTACTTC. Its translation is CASSPRTVAYEQYF.

The chain joins TRBV4-3 to TRBJ1-2, with a tentative D call TRBD1 (5 bases). Germline CDR1 and CDR2: LGHNA and YSLEER. The V end was cut by 1 base, the J end by 4 bases, with 13 bases between. The CDR3 covers 15 residues. The DNA for the CDR3 is TGCGCCAGCAGCCAAGGTCTCGGGACTTCCTATGGCTACACCTTC. Translated: CASSQGLGTSYGYTF.